This TCR beta chain derives from a study of blood T cell repertoires in COVID-19. Background on the study: T cells, B-cell-depleted T cells, or PBMCs provided the cDNA or gDNA that served as material.

Germline lookup yields CDR1 SGHTS and CDR2 YDEGEE. The ends lost 3 bases at V and 11 bases at J; junction bases unmatched: 7. The CDR3 is 14 amino acids. Sequencing used immunoSEQ multiplex PCR; TCRdb keeps in-frame clones, though not all of them. Of around 200,000 clones listed, around 87% were seen once; the top ten hold 2.5%. Material: peripheral blood. This TCR was sampled from a man in his forties with active or convalescent COVID-19. The chain combines TRBV5-8 with TRBJ1-6, with 8 positions matching TRBD1. This chain's CDR3 is CASSWTGSGTPLHF. CDR3 bases: TGTGCCAGCAGCTGGACAGGGAGCGGCACACCCCTCCACTTT.